The sequence of this T cell receptor (beta chain) was determined in a study of cytomegalovirus exposure and HLA in healthy donors. This clone showed up just once. CDR3 length equals 14 residues. Germline CDR1 and CDR2: LNHDA and SQIVND (reference sequence). Trimming removed 3 bases from V and 1 base from J, with 9 bases in between. Profiling relied on immunoSEQ multiplex PCR, and the TCRdb table lists in-frame clones only, not all of them. The profile shows about 130,000 clones, 75% to 90% of them singletons. This sequence joins TRBV19 and TRBJ1-1, with D unclear. Sequencing was carried out using PBMCs. This receptor was obtained from a woman between 18 and 30 years old in good health and CMV-seronegative. The CDR3 sequence: CASSIYSKNTEAFF. The CDR3 DNA follows: TGTGCCAGTAGTATTTACAGCAAGAACACTGAAGCTTTCTTT.